Below, 15 T cell receptor beta chains from the same sample are listed, as sequenced in a study of blood T cell repertoires in COVID-19. Assay used: immunoSEQ multiplex PCR; TCRdb lists only in-frame clones, some missing. Among about 170,000 clones listed, roughly 90% were seen once. Sequenced sample: PBMCs or T cells enriched from blood (not recorded which). These receptors all stem from a woman between 18 and 29 years old who had recovered from COVID-19.

The chain recombines TRBV7-3 with TRBJ2-1, with TRBD2 identical over 8 bases. This CDR3 contains 14 residues. The trim removed 5 bases at V and 3 bases at J, leaving 3 bases unmatched. Germline assignment: CDR1 SGHTA and CDR2 FQGTGA. CDR3 residues: CASSQTSDYNEQFF. The CDR3, as DNA: TGTGCCAGCAGCCAGACTAGCGACTACAATGAGCAGTTCTTC.

The chain is built from TRBV7-2 and TRBJ2-5, with D maybe TRBD1 (5 bases). The germline V gene encodes CDR1 SGHTA and CDR2 FQGNSA. The CDR3 spans 16 residues. V lost 1 base and J 9 bases, leaving 21 bases between the germline ends. The CDR3 bases are TGTGCCAGCAGCTTAGATGGGGCTAGACAAGATGTGGCCCAGTACTTC. Amino acids: CASSLDGARQDVAQYF. The full variable domain, completed using reference TRBV7-2 and TRBJ2-5, is GAGVSQSPSNKVTEKGKDVELRCDPISGHTALYWYRQSLGQGLEFLIYFQGNSAPDKSGLPSDRFSAERTGGSVSTLTIQRTQQEDSAVYLCASSLDGARQDVAQYFGPGTRLLVL.

The CDR3 DNA sequence: TGTGCCAGCAGTTACCAGGGCTACGAGCAGTACTTC. This encodes CASSYQGYEQYF. J is TRBJ2-7 and V is TRBV6-5; possibly TRBD1 for D (5 bases). Germline CDR1 reads MNHEY; CDR2 reads SVGAGI. The length of the CDR3 is 12 residues. Trimming cost V 2 bases and J 3 bases, with 5 bases left between them.

The J gene is TRBJ2-1, the V gene TRBV4-1; D not certain. There are 14 residues in the CDR3. Germline V gene lookup returns CDR1 MGHRA and CDR2 YSYEKL. With 1 base removed from V and 4 bases from J, the gap between germline ends came to 8 bases. The CDR3, as DNA: TGCGCCAGCAGCCAAGCGCTGAGGTACAATGAGCAGTTCTTC. This encodes CASSQALRYNEQFF.

The chain is built from TRBV5-1 and TRBJ1-1; TRBD1 might be the D (5 bases). CDR1 SGHRS and CDR2 YFSETQ come from the germline V gene. Trimming took 6 bases from V and 6 from J, leaving 18 bases between them. The CDR3 runs to 14 residues. In DNA, the CDR3 is TGCGCCAGCACCCTGGGACTAGACAACGCTGAAGCTTTCTTT. This sequence encodes CASTLGLDNAEAFF.

This sequence joins TRBV6-2 or TRBV6-3 and TRBJ2-7; no clear D gene. V was pared by 0 bases and J by 4 bases, with 10 bases between. CDR3 size: 14 residues. Germline V gene sequence: CDR1 MNHEY, CDR2 SVGEGT. CDR3 sequence reads: CASSYSRVNYEQYF. CDR3 sequence (DNA): TGTGCCAGCAGTTACTCCCGGGTAAATTACGAGCAGTACTTC.

The gene calls are TRBV30 and TRBJ1-1, with D perhaps matching TRBD1 (6 bases). In germline, CDR1 is GTSNPN, CDR2 SVGIG (reference sequence). V was clipped by 0 bases and J by 4 bases, with 12 bases between them. The CDR3 is made up of 14 amino acids. The CDR3 sequence: CAWSVLTGTTEAFF. The DNA for the CDR3 is TGTGCCTGGAGTGTATTAACAGGGACCACTGAAGCTTTCTTT.

The rearrangement uses TRBV27 and TRBJ2-1, with TRBD1 matching 7 bases. After removal of 7 bases from V and 6 bases from J, the junction contained 15 bases not matched to a gene. The CDR3 is 16 amino acids. Germline loops: CDR1 MNHEY, CDR2 SMNVEV (reference sequence). This CDR3 reads CASNPGADRPSNEQFF. In DNA, the CDR3 is TGTGCCAGCAACCCAGGGGCGGACAGGCCTAGCAATGAGCAGTTCTTC.

This chain uses TRBV27 with TRBJ2-1, with 10 bases that match TRBD2. The CDR3 extends over 16 amino acids. V was clipped by 7 bases and J by 3 bases; unmatched bases: 9. The germline CDR1 and CDR2 sequences are MNHEY and SMNVEV (reference sequence). For the CDR3, the DNA is TGTGCCAGCATCCTCTCAATAGCGGGAGGCTACAATGAGCAGTTCTTC. It is translated as CASILSIAGGYNEQFF.

The chain carries TRBV6-5 and TRBJ1-2; TRBD1 is a possible D gene (6 bases). CDR1 and CDR2 from the germline V gene are MNHEY and SVGAGI. The CDR3 is 12 amino acids. Between the trimmed V and J ends, which lost 11 bases and 2 bases, there was a span of 12 bases. The CDR3 is CAVTTGNYGYTF. The CDR3 nucleotides read TGTGCCGTCACTACAGGGAACTATGGCTACACCTTC.

The table lists this clone with a few counts. The rearrangement joins TRBV4-2 to TRBJ2-1; TRBD2 agrees at 10 bases. CDR1 is LGHNA and CDR2 is YNFKEQ in the germline V gene. The CDR3 has 15 residues. Unmatched junction bases numbered 2, after V lost 0 bases and J lost 6 bases. The CDR3 here is CASSQEAGGPNEQFF. Written as DNA, the CDR3 is TGTGCCAGCAGCCAAGAAGCGGGAGGGCCCAATGAGCAGTTCTTC.

This chain uses TRBV27 with TRBJ2-3; TRBD1 matches at 7 bases. This CDR3 has 15 residues. Germline-derived CDR1 and CDR2 are MNHEY and SMNVEV (reference sequence). V shed 3 bases, J shed 2 bases, and the junction held 5 bases outside the gene matches. CDR3 in DNA: TGTGCCAGCAGTTTCCCAGGGGGTACCACAGATACGCAGTATTTT. This gives the protein CASSFPGGTTDTQYF.

The chain joins TRBV9 to TRBJ2-7; the match to TRBD2 covers 8 bases. V was pared by 3 bases and J by 4 bases, with 6 bases of the junction left unmatched. The CDR3 consists of 14 residues. From germline, CDR1 is SGDLS and CDR2 YYNGEE. The CDR3 DNA sequence: TGTGCCAGCAGCGGTAGCGGGACATCTTACGAGCAGTACTTC. Its protein is CASSGSGTSYEQYF.

This clone occurred once. The genes are TRBV28 and TRBJ1-5; tentative D call: TRBD1 (5 bases). The CDR3 sequence is 16 residues long. CDR1 and CDR2 (germline): MDHEN, SYDVKM. V was pared by 5 bases and J by 5 bases, with 19 bases between. The CDR3 bases are TGTGCCAGCAGTCAAGGACCCGGGAGAGGGGATCAGCCCCAGCATTTT. The encoded protein is CASSQGPGRGDQPQHF. Together with reference TRBV28 and TRBJ1-5, the CDR3 gives the full variable domain: DVKVTQSSRYLVKRTGEKVFLECVQDMDHENMFWYRQDPGLGLRLIYFSYDVKMKEKGDIPEGYSVSREKKERFSLILESASTNQTSMYLCASSQGPGRGDQPQHFGDGTRLSIL.

V gene TRBV28 combines with J gene TRBJ2-4; 7 bases are a match to TRBD1. J was trimmed by 4 bases and V by 5 bases; bases with no gene match: 8. The CDR3 length is 15 residues. Germline V gives CDR1 MDHEN, CDR2 SYDVKM. The CDR3 loop is CASSAGTVGKNIQYF. CDR3 sequence (DNA): TGTGCCAGCAGTGCCGGGACAGTCGGAAAAAACATTCAGTACTTC.